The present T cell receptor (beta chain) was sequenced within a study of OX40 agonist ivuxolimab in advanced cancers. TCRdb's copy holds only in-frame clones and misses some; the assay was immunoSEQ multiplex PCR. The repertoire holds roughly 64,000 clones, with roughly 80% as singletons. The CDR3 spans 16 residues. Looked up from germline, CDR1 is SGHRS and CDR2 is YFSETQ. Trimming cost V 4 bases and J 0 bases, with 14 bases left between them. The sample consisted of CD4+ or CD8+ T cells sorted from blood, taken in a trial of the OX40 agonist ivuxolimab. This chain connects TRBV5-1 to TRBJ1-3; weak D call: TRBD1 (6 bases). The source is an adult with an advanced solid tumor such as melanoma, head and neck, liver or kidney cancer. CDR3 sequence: CASSLDSTYSGNTIYF. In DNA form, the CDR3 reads TGCGCCAGCAGCCTGGACAGTACCTACTCTGGAAACACCATATATTTT.